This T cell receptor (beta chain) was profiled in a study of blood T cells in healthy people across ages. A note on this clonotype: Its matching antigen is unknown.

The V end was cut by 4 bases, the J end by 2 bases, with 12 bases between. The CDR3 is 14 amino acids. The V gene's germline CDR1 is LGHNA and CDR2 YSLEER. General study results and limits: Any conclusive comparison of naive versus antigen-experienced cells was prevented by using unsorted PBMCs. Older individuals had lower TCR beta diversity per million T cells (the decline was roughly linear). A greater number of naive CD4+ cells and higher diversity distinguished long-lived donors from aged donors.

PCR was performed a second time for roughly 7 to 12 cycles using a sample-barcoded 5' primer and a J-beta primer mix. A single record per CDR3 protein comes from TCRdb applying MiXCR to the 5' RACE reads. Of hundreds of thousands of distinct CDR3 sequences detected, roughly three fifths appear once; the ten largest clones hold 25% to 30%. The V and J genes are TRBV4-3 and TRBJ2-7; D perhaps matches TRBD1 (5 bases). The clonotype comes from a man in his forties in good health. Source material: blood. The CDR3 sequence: CASSPGVQAYEQYF. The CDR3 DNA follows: TGCGCCAGCAGCCCGGGCGTACAGGCCTACGAGCAGTACTTC.